The next 18 T cell receptor beta chains were all read from a single sample in a study of metastatic and nonmetastatic thyroid tumors (dated by TCRdb to 2020 to 2021). No patient had received any treatment before thyroid surgery. Libraries were constructed by PCR. For sequencing, an Illumina HiSeq 4000 was employed. Using fastp at Q25 and MiXCR, TCRdb reprocessed the public reads and kept productive beta chains. This sample lists 35,000 to 55,000 clones; around 2.9% were detected once. The top ten constitute approximately 9.8% of the sample. Specimen: blood. These receptors all stem from a female donor with papillary thyroid cancer or a benign thyroid nodule (not recorded which). Some clones in this sample may be carry-over from other donors' samples.

This clone has ten or more counts. V gene TRBV27 combines with J gene TRBJ1-4; D is undetermined. Trimming took off 8 bases at V and 8 bases at J, with 15 bases between the two ends. CDR1 MNHEY and CDR2 SMNVEV come from the germline V gene (reference sequence). There are 13 residues in the CDR3. The CDR3 here is CASSFSRREKLFF. The DNA for the CDR3 is TGTGCCAGCTCCTTTAGCCGGAGGGAAAAACTGTTTTTT.

The CDR3 DNA follows: TGCAGTGCAAAATTAGCGGGAGCGAAGATTTACAATGAGCAGTTCTTC. Translation gives CSAKLAGAKIYNEQFF. The chain employs TRBV20-1 and TRBJ2-1; TRBD2 aligns across 9 bases. V was clipped by 6 bases and J by 4 bases; unmatched bases: 13. Germline CDR1 DFQATT, CDR2 SNEGSKA (reference sequence). The CDR3 sequence is 16 residues long.

In this sample, this clone turned up many times. V and J are TRBV20-1 and TRBJ2-1; 11 nucleotides align to TRBD2. Germline loops: CDR1 DFQATT, CDR2 SNEGSKA (reference sequence). Germline trimming cut 6 bases from V and 10 bases from J; bases unmatched to any gene: 11. This CDR3 comprises 14 residues. CDR3 nucleotides: TGCAGTGCCCCGACTAGCGGGACCGTAGGGGAGCAGTTCTTC. Translating gives CSAPTSGTVGEQFF.

DNA for the CDR3: TGTGCCAGCAGCTTATTCAGGACAGGGGACGGGAACACCGGGGAGCTGTTTTTT. It translates to CASSLFRTGDGNTGELFF. This chain joins TRBV5-8 and TRBJ2-2; 9 nucleotides align to TRBD1. V lost 2 bases, J lost 1 base, and 9 bases stayed unmatched. Germline values: CDR1 SGHTS, CDR2 YDEGEE. This CDR3 is 18 amino acids long.

This clone has ten or more counts. The sample has other DNA sequences that encode this CDR3 too. The chain employs TRBV7-9 and TRBJ1-1, with TRBD1 as a possible D gene (5 bases). In germline, CDR1 is SEHNR, CDR2 FQNEAQ (reference sequence). Trimming shortened V by 5 bases and J by 1 base, and 14 bases separated the two germline ends. The CDR3 extends over 15 amino acids. The CDR3 DNA reads as TGTGCCAGCAGCCCCCCTCAGGGATCGAACACTGAAGCTTTCTTT. Protein: CASSPPQGSNTEAFF.

This clone was observed at least ten times. The rearrangement uses TRBV4-2 and TRBJ2-7, with D maybe TRBD2 (6 bases). The CDR3 is 15 residues long. In germline, CDR1 is LGHNA, CDR2 YNFKEQ. V was pared by 3 bases and J by 0 bases, with 12 bases between. CDR3 DNA: TGTGCCAGCAGCCATGGAGGGAACCCCTCCTACGAGCAGTACTTC. Its protein is CASSHGGNPSYEQYF.

The chain combines TRBV27 with TRBJ2-3; 11 nucleotides align to TRBD2. Per the germline V gene, CDR1 is MNHEY and CDR2 is SMNVEV (reference sequence). The V and J ends lost 4 bases and 5 bases, in that order; junction bases with no gene match: 8. CDR3 size: 16 residues. The CDR3 DNA reads as TGTGCCAGCAGTTCCCGACTAGCGGGACCCCTAGATACGCAGTATTTT. Residues: CASSSRLAGPLDTQYF.

This clone was recorded at least ten times. V gene TRBV5-6 combines with J gene TRBJ1-6, with D possibly being TRBD1 (5 bases). The V end lost 3 bases, the J end lost 4 bases, and 17 bases lay between the germline ends. CDR3 size: 17 residues. CDR1 is SGHDT, CDR2 YYEEEE, per germline. CDR3 in DNA: TGTGCCAGCAGCTACCAATCCGGGACGTATTATAATTCACCCCTCCACTTT. This encodes CASSYQSGTYYNSPLHF. The full variable domain, in which reference TRBV5-6 and TRBJ1-6 provide the parts outside the CDR3, is DAGVTQSPTHLIKTRGQQVTLRCSPKSGHDTVSWYQQALGQGPQFIFQYYEEEERQRGNFPDRFSGHQFPNYSSELNVNALLLGDSALYLCASSYQSGTYYNSPLHFGNGTRLTVT.

This clone was counted between two and nine times. The rearrangement links TRBV6-2 or TRBV6-3 to TRBJ1-5, with D possibly TRBD1 on 6 matching bases. Germline CDR1 is MNHEY and CDR2 is SVGEGT. Between the trimmed V and J ends, which lost 7 bases and 2 bases, there was a span of 15 bases. The CDR3 extends over 15 amino acids. CDR3 nucleotides: TGTGCCAGCATAAAACAGGGAGGGGGCAATCAGCCCCAGCATTTT. This translates into CASIKQGGGNQPQHF.

This clone has at least ten counts. The chain recombines TRBV5-6 with TRBJ2-1; 8 positions agree with TRBD2. CDR3 length: 15 residues. Germline V gene lookup returns CDR1 SGHDT and CDR2 YYEEEE. The J segment lost 7 bases and the V segment lost 6 bases, leaving 12 bases of the junction unmatched. CDR3 nucleotides: TGTGCCAGCACCTATAGCGGGAAAGGTGGGAATGAGCAGTTCTTC. It translates to CASTYSGKGGNEQFF.

This clone appeared a few times. The V call is TRBV28, the J call TRBJ2-1; 10 nucleotides line up with TRBD2. J gave up 7 bases and V 3 bases, and 9 bases lay outside the gene matches. Germline CDR1 is MDHEN and CDR2 is SYDVKM. This CDR3 is 16 amino acids long. Written as DNA, the CDR3 is TGTGCCAGCAGTTTCCAGCGGGAGGGCTGGAAAAATGAGCAGTTCTTC. This sequence encodes CASSFQREGWKNEQFF.

V and J are TRBV2 and TRBJ1-1, with 10 nucleotides matching TRBD1. This CDR3 is 14 amino acids long. Germline CDR1 reads SNHLY; CDR2 reads FYNNEI. The junction had 4 bases not matched to a gene; V was cut back by 8 bases and J by 1 base. In DNA form, the CDR3 reads TGTGCCAGCGGACAGGGGGGATGGAACACTGAAGCTTTCTTT. Its translation is CASGQGGWNTEAFF. The full variable domain, rest sourced from reference TRBV2 and TRBJ1-1, is EPEVTQTPSHQVTQMGQEVILRCVPISNHLYFYWYRQILGQKVEFLVSFYNNEISEKSEIFDDQFSVERPDGSNFTLKIRSTKLEDSAMYFCASGQGGWNTEAFFGQGTRLTVV.

Sample share makes this clone large. The CDR3 region has the DNA TGTGCCAGCAGCTTACTAGCGGGCTCCTACGAGCAGTACTTC. This encodes CASSLLAGSYEQYF. The chain employs TRBV7-8 and TRBJ2-7; 8 nucleotides match TRBD2. Trimming removed 2 bases from V and 0 bases from J; junction bases left unmatched: 0. CDR3 length: 14 amino acids. Germline V CDR1 and CDR2: SGHVS, FQNEAQ.

This clone was seen ten or more times. The V and J genes are TRBV7-2 and TRBJ2-4, with no clear D. V dropped 5 bases and J dropped 5 bases, with 13 bases sitting between them. Germline V lookup: CDR1 SGHTA, CDR2 FQGNSA. The CDR3 is 14 residues long. This CDR3 reads CASSPGGRQNIQYF. The DNA for the CDR3 is TGTGCCAGCAGCCCGGGCGGTAGGCAAAACATTCAGTACTTC.

V and J are TRBV6-1 and TRBJ1-1; tentative D call: TRBD1 (6 bases). This CDR3 has 14 residues. Germline V CDR1 and CDR2: MNHNS, SASEGT. V was cut by 6 bases and J by 0 bases, with 11 bases left in between. DNA for the CDR3: TGTGCCAGCAGCCGGGACACCCTGAACACTGAAGCTTTCTTT. Translating it yields CASSRDTLNTEAFF.

This clone was found a few times. This CDR3 is CASSISGTSGRQFF. The CDR3 nucleotides read TGTGCCAGTAGTATATCCGGGACTAGCGGGAGGCAGTTCTTC. This chain joins TRBV19 and TRBJ2-1; 14 bases are shared with TRBD2. The CDR3 has 14 amino acids. Unmatched junction bases numbered 3, after V lost 2 bases and J lost 12 bases. Germline loops: CDR1 LNHDA, CDR2 SQIVND (reference sequence).

V is TRBV5-1 and J is TRBJ2-2; D is perhaps TRBD1 (5 bases). Per germline, CDR1 SGHRS and CDR2 YFSETQ. With 2 bases removed from V and 5 bases from J, the gap between germline ends came to 7 bases. The CDR3 spans 13 residues. CDR3 DNA sequence: TGCGCCAGCAGCTTTGGGGCGACCGGGGAGCTGTTTTTT. This encodes CASSFGATGELFF.

This clone was counted only a few times. The rearrangement links TRBV12-3 or TRBV12-4 to TRBJ1-1; 7 bases map to TRBD1. V gave up 0 bases and J gave up 7 bases; unmatched junction bases: 8. CDR3 length: 15 amino acids. The DNA of the CDR3 is TGTGCCAGCAGTTTAGCGCCAGGGGGTTTTGGTGAAGCTTTCTTT. It specifies CASSLAPGGFGEAFF.